What follows describes a single T cell receptor beta chain. Its cognate antigen is unknown. With constant-segment primers, 5'RACE yielded cDNA libraries of TCR alpha and TCR beta that carried sample barcodes and UMIs. TCRdb recomputed calls from the 5' RACE reads with MiXCR, one row per CDR3 protein. Among some 600,000 distinct CDR3 sequences listed, approximately 15% were seen once. This sample was included in a study of T-cell memory formation after mild COVID-19. Across the study: Largely donor-specific TCR clusters were found.

General study findings and limits: Day 15 to 85 contracting clones showed balanced CD4/CD8; later expanders leaned CD4+.

The germline CDR1 and CDR2 sequences are LNHNV and YYDKDF (reference sequence). Between the trimmed V and J ends, which lost 0 bases and 3 bases, there was a span of 9 bases. The CDR3 is 14 amino acids. The receptor was derived from an adult woman who had mild COVID-19 (a few samples of this study predate the infection). Cell type and time point are not known. The chain employs TRBV15 and TRBJ2-7; no reliable D call. The sequenced sample was PBMCs or a T cell subset sorted from them (not recorded which). CDR3 sequence (DNA): TGTGCCACCAGCAGAGACAGAGGCAACTACGAGCAGTACTTC. The encoded protein is CATSRDRGNYEQYF.